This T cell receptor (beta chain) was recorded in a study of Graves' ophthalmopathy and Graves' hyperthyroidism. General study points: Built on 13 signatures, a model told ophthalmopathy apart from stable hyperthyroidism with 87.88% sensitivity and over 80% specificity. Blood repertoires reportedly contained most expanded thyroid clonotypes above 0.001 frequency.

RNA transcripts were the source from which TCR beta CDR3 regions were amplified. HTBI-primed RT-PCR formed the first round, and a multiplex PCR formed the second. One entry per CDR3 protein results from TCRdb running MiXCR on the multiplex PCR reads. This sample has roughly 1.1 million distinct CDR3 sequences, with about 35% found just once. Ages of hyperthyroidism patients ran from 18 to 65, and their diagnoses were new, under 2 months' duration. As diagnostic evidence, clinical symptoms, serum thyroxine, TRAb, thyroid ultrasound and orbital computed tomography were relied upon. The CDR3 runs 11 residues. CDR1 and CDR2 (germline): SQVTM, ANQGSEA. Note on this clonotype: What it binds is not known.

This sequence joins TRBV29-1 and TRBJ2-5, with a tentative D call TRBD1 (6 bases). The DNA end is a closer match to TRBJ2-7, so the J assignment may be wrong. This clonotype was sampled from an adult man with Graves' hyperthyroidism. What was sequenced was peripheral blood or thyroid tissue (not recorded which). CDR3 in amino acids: CSVQGTAEQYF. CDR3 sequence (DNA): TGCAGCGTTCAGGGGACCGCCGAGCAGTACTTC.